The 20 T cell receptor beta chains given below trace back to one sample, sequenced in a study of regulatory T cells in long-lasting Graves disease. Building of the TCR beta libraries involved iRepertoire HTBI primers and Arm-PCR of CDR3 regions. TCRdb ran MiXCR on the multiplex PCR reads and lists one entry per CDR3 protein. The sample consists of about 400,000 distinct CDR3 sequences, about 20% of them appearing once. Stated time point: persistent/refractory GD, antithyroid drugs over 5 years with positive TRAb. PBMCs were the source of the RNA used for TCR sequencing. The material was peripheral blood mononuclear cells (PBMCs), obtained when the disease was refractory, from a patient treated with antithyroid drugs. These receptors all stem from a female donor with Graves disease.

The rearrangement joins TRBV12-3 or TRBV12-4 to TRBJ1-1; D uncertain. The CDR3 is 13 residues long. The V gene lost 2 bases and the J gene lost 11 bases, with 15 bases spanning the gap. CDR3 amino acids: CASSLFGMLWAFF. CDR3 sequence (DNA): TGTGCCAGCAGTTTATTCGGGATGTTGTGGGCTTTCTTT.

This clonotype was picked up one time. This may arise from a read error, as a much more abundant clone is one base away. The chain combines TRBV2 with TRBJ2-6; TRBD2 agrees at 11 bases. Germline V lookup: CDR1 SNHLY, CDR2 FYNNEI. The CDR3 spans 17 residues. The CDR3 protein is CASRVAGGPEGANALTF. For the CDR3, the DNA is TGTGCCAGCAGAGTAGCGGGAGGGCCAGAAGGGGCCAACGCCCTGACTTTC.

The CDR3 coding sequence is TGTGCCAGCAGCTTGCCTAGCGGGGTCTACGAGCAGTACTTC. Translating gives CASSLPSGVYEQYF. The genes are TRBV7-9 and TRBJ2-7; TRBD2 matches at 9 bases. Per the germline V gene, CDR1 is SEHNR and CDR2 is FQNEAQ (reference sequence). There are 14 residues in the CDR3. J was trimmed by 3 bases and V by 3 bases; bases with no gene match: 3.

In its sample, this clonotype was seen a few times. The chain has TRBV15 and TRBJ1-1; a possible D gene is TRBD1 (5 bases). V was shortened by 0 bases and J by 5 bases, with 10 bases between the two germline ends. Germline V gene lookup returns CDR1 LNHNV and CDR2 YYDKDF (reference sequence). This CDR3 comprises 14 residues. The CDR3 protein is CATSRDTGQTEAFF. The CDR3 DNA reads as TGTGCCACCAGCAGAGATACAGGCCAAACTGAAGCTTTCTTT. Full variable domain (missing parts from reference TRBV15 and TRBJ1-1): DAMVIQNPRYQVTQFGKPVTLSCSQTLNHNVMYWYQQKSSQAPKLLFHYYDKDFNNEADTPDNFQSRRPNTSFCFLDIRSPGLGDTAMYLCATSRDTGQTEAFFGQGTRLTVV.

The chain has TRBV7-2 and TRBJ2-7; perhaps TRBD2 as D (7 bases). CDR1 SGHTA and CDR2 FQGNSA come from the germline V gene. The V end lost 5 bases, the J end lost 5 bases, and 19 bases lay between the germline ends. CDR3 length: 15 residues. The CDR3 loop is CASSKGGGVGNEQYF. The CDR3 DNA follows: TGTGCCAGCAGCAAAGGGGGGGGGGTCGGAAACGAGCAGTACTTC.

This chain uses TRBV7-2 with TRBJ2-1; D is perhaps TRBD2 (5 bases). The V gene lost 5 bases and the J gene lost 6 bases, with 17 bases spanning the gap. Germline CDR1 is SGHTA and CDR2 is FQGNSA. This CDR3 contains 15 residues. CDR3: CASSILVPVGNEQFF. In nucleotides, the CDR3 is TGTGCCAGCAGCATACTAGTTCCAGTTGGCAATGAGCAGTTCTTC.

The chain links TRBV30 to TRBJ1-1; D uncertain. This CDR3 has 13 residues. Looked up from germline, CDR1 is GTSNPN and CDR2 is SVGIG (reference sequence). V lost 5 bases to trimming and J lost 6 bases, with 16 bases between them. The CDR3 spells CAWGLDGKPEAFF. The CDR3 DNA reads as TGTGCCTGGGGATTGGACGGAAAACCTGAAGCTTTCTTT.

This clonotype came up many times. V and J are TRBV7-2 and TRBJ2-7, with TRBD2 identical over 7 bases. This CDR3 region has 15 residues. The germline CDR1 and CDR2 sequences are SGHTA and FQGNSA. With 1 base clipped from V and 3 bases from J, the junction kept 6 bases outside the gene matches. DNA of the CDR3: TGTGCCAGCAGCTTAGATGGCGGGAGAAACTACGAGCAGTACTTC. Its protein product is CASSLDGGRNYEQYF.

This clonotype has only a few counts. The rearrangement joins TRBV16 to TRBJ1-5, with D possibly matching TRBD1 (5 bases). Germline V gene data show CDR1 as KGHSY and CDR2 as FQNENV. Trimming pared 5 bases from V and 2 bases from J, leaving 22 bases between. This CDR3 has 18 amino acids. Here the CDR3 DNA reads TGTGCCAGCAGCACACACAAGCTTCAGGGCTCGGGCAATCAGCCCCAGCATTTT. Encoded protein: CASSTHKLQGSGNQPQHF.

Comments on this clonotype: This could be a read error, since a much larger clone is one nucleotide away. The chain couples TRBV2 to TRBJ2-7; perhaps TRBD1 as D (6 bases). The CDR3 length is 14 residues. Germline values: CDR1 SNHLY, CDR2 FYNNEI. V was shortened by 7 bases and J by 3 bases, with 16 bases between the two germline ends. The CDR3 protein is CASNSQGLLYEQYF. In DNA, the CDR3 is TGTGCCAGCAACAGTCAGGGGTTGCTCTACGAGCAGTACTTC. Full variable domain (outside the CDR3, taken from reference TRBV2 and TRBJ2-7): EPEVTQTPSHQVTQMGQEVILRCVPISNHLYFYWYRQILGQKVEFLVSFYNNEISEKSEIFDDQFSVERPDGSNFTLKIRSTKLEDSAMYFCASNSQGLLYEQYFGPGTRLTVT.

The chain couples TRBV11-2 to TRBJ2-5; perhaps TRBD1 as D (5 bases). The V and J ends lost 2 bases and 4 bases respectively, with 8 bases between them. The CDR3 covers 13 residues. Per the germline V gene, CDR1 is SGHAT and CDR2 is FQNNGV. The CDR3 nucleotides read TGTGCCAGCAGCTTACGCAGGGCAGAGACCCAGTACTTC. This gives the protein CASSLRRAETQYF.

The chain uses TRBV7-6 and TRBJ1-1; D not resolved. The CDR3 covers 17 residues. Germline assignment: CDR1 SGHVS and CDR2 FNYEAQ. Trimming removed 3 bases at V and 2 bases at J, with 19 bases between. CDR3 nucleotide sequence: TGTGCCAGCAGCTTTCTTAATCTGGGTGTCCACAACACTGAAGCTTTCTTT. Protein sequence: CASSFLNLGVHNTEAFF.

The CDR3 DNA reads as TGTGCCAGCTCACCAAGCAGGGCGATCCAGCCCCAGCATTTT. It specifies CASSPSRAIQPQHF. V and J are TRBV18 and TRBJ1-5; possible D gene TRBD1, 5 bases. CDR3 length: 14 amino acids. Trimming cost V 2 bases and J 7 bases, with 12 bases left between them. Germline loops: CDR1 KGHSH, CDR2 LQKENI. Full variable domain (outside the CDR3, taken from reference TRBV18 and TRBJ1-5): NAGVMQNPRHLVRRRGQEARLRCSPMKGHSHVYWYRQLPEEGLKFMVYLQKENIIDESGMPKERFSAEFPKEGPSILRIQQVVRGDSAAYFCASSPSRAIQPQHFGDGTRLSIL.

This clonotype has ten or more counts. V is TRBV28 and J is TRBJ1-1, with unresolved D. Between the trimmed V and J ends, which lost 7 bases and 1 base, there was a span of 10 bases. The germline V gene encodes CDR1 MDHEN and CDR2 SYDVKM. CDR3 length: 13 residues. CDR3 loop: CASIGQQNTEAFF. CDR3 bases: TGTGCCAGCATTGGTCAACAGAACACTGAAGCTTTCTTT.

Notes on this clonotype: It may be a read error: a sequence one base away is much more abundant. V gene TRBV10-2 combines with J gene TRBJ2-2, with TRBD1 identical over 10 bases. Per the germline V gene, CDR1 is WSHSY and CDR2 is SAAADI. The CDR3 sequence is 15 residues long. CDR3 amino acids: CASRGTGASTGELVF. In DNA, the CDR3 is TGCGCCAGCAGAGGGACAGGGGCGAGCACCGGGGAGCTGGTTTTT.

Points on this clonotype: An end of the junction does not agree with germline; a read error may underlie this. The chain links TRBV7-9 to TRBJ2-2, with D possibly TRBD1 on 6 matching bases. This CDR3 has 15 amino acids. CDR1 is SEHNR, CDR2 FQNEAQ, per germline (reference sequence). The CDR3 spells CASSSVGTPTGEPFF. CDR3 in DNA: TGTGCCAGCAGCTCGGTCGGGACACCGACCGGGGAGCCGTTTTTT.

This clonotype came up many times. V and J are TRBV11-2 and TRBJ2-7; 9 bases are shared with TRBD1. Germline V lookup: CDR1 SGHAT, CDR2 FQNNGV. With 1 base clipped from V and 6 bases from J, the junction kept 7 bases outside the gene matches. The CDR3 extends over 15 amino acids. As DNA, the CDR3 is TGTGCCAGCAGCTTAGGCGGGACAGGGCAGAGCGAGCAGTACTTC. It translates to CASSLGGTGQSEQYF.

In its sample, this clonotype was seen a few times. This chain uses TRBV28 with TRBJ1-3, with TRBD1 identical over 10 bases. The CDR3 sequence is 15 residues long. V gave up 8 bases and J gave up 3 bases; unmatched junction bases: 7. Germline V CDR1 and CDR2: MDHEN, SYDVKM. This CDR3 is CASSLGQGNGNTIYF. The CDR3 DNA sequence: TGTGCCAGCTCCCTGGGACAGGGGAATGGAAACACCATATATTTT.

Note on this clonotype: This clone may be a read error of a much larger clone one base away. This chain links TRBV3-1 with TRBJ2-5, with 9 bases lining up with TRBD2. Losses at the gene ends were 6 bases for V and 4 bases for J; bases not matched to a gene: 9. CDR1 is LGHDT and CDR2 is YNNKEL in the germline V gene (reference sequence). The CDR3 runs 15 residues. The chain's CDR3 is CASSYFAAGGETQYF. The CDR3 DNA is TGTGCCAGCAGTTACTTTGCAGCGGGAGGAGAGACCCAGTACTTC.

This clonotype was seen at least ten times. V is TRBV28 and J is TRBJ2-5; 14 bases line up with TRBD2. V lost 6 bases to trimming and J lost 4 bases; unmatched junction nucleotides: 4. The CDR3 extends over 15 amino acids. The germline V gene encodes CDR1 MDHEN and CDR2 SYDVKM. This chain's CDR3 is CASSLGLAGGETQYF. CDR3 DNA sequence: TGTGCCAGCAGCTTAGGACTAGCGGGAGGAGAGACCCAGTACTTC. The full variable domain, its missing parts supplied by reference TRBV28 and TRBJ2-5, is DVKVTQSSRYLVKRTGEKVFLECVQDMDHENMFWYRQDPGLGLRLIYFSYDVKMKEKGDIPEGYSVSREKKERFSLILESASTNQTSMYLCASSLGLAGGETQYFGPGTRLLVL.